This section outlines one T cell receptor beta chain sequence together with its context. What it binds is unknown. The CDR3 consists of 16 residues. Germline V gene data show CDR1 as KGHSH and CDR2 as LQKENI. The data originate from a study of blood T cells in healthy people across ages. Turning to the study itself: Per every two T cells, about one barcoded beta molecule was captured by template switching. Whole-study results and caveats: Higher diversity and more naive CD4+ cells were features of long-lived donors, compared to aged donors. Nothing was known about donor CMV status, and this possibly confounded expanded clonotype changes.

Primers used in a second PCR of about 7 to 11 cycles were a sample-barcoded 5' primer and a J-beta primer mix. The template-switch adaptor was a 5' adaptor with 12 random nucleotides. It tagged each cDNA molecule. TCRdb reprocessed the 5' RACE reads with MiXCR, giving one entry per CDR3 protein. The data show some 1.5 million distinct CDR3 sequences, about 30% seen once. The chain has TRBV18 and TRBJ2-5; tentatively, D is TRBD2 (5 bases). Near its end, the DNA agrees better with TRBJ2-7, so the J call may be wrong. What was sequenced was blood. The clonotype was recovered from a woman between 25 and 40 years old in good health. In DNA form, the CDR3 reads TGTGCCAGCTCTCGGACCAAACTAGAGGTAATCTACGAGCAGTACTTC. Encoded protein: CASSRTKLEVIYEQYF.